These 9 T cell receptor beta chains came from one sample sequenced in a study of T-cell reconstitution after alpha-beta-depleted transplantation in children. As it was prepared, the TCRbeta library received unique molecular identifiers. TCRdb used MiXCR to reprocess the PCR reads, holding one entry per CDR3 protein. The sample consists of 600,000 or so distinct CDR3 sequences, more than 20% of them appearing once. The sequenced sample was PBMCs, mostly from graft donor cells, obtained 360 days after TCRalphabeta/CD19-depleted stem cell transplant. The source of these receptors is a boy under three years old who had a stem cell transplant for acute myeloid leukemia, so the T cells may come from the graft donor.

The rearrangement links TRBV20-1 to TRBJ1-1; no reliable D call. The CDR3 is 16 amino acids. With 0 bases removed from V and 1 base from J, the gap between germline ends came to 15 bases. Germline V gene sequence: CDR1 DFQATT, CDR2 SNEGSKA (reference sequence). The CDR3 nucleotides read TGCAGTGCTAGAGATCCGGGCTTCGGATCGAACACTGAAGCTTTCTTT. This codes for CSARDPGFGSNTEAFF.

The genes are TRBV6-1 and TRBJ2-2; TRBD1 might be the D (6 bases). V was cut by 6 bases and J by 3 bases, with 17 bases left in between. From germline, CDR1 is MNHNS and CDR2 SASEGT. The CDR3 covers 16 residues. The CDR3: CASSPDGGQHTGELFF. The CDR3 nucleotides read TGTGCCAGCAGCCCCGACGGTGGACAGCACACCGGGGAGCTGTTTTTT.

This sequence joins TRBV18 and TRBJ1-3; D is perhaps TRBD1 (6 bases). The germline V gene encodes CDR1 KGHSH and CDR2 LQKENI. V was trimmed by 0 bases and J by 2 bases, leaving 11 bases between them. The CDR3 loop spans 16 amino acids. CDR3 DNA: TGTGCCAGCTCACCACCGGATTGGGGGCCTGGAAACACCATATATTTT. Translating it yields CASSPPDWGPGNTIYF.

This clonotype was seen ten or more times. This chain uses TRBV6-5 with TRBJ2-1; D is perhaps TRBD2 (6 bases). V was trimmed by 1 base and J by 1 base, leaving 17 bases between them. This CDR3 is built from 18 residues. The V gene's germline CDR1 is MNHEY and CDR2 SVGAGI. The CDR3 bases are TGTGCCAGCAGTTACTGGGTGGGGACTCATCATTCCTACAATGAGCAGTTCTTC. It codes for CASSYWVGTHHSYNEQFF.

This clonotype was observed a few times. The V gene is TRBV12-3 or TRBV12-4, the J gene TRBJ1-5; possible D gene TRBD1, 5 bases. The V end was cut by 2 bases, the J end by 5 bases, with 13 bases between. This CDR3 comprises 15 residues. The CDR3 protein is CASSLRGRAYQPQHF. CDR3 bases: TGTGCCAGCAGTTTAAGGGGCAGGGCATATCAGCCCCAGCATTTT.

For the CDR3, the DNA is TGCGCCAGCAGTGATTCCCAGTTAGCCAAAAACATTCAGTACTTC. It yields the protein CASSDSQLAKNIQYF. The gene calls are TRBV10-2 and TRBJ2-4; D is unclear. The germline V gene has CDR1 WSHSY and CDR2 SAAADI. The CDR3 has 15 residues. Trimming took off 3 bases at V and 0 bases at J, with 9 bases between the two ends.

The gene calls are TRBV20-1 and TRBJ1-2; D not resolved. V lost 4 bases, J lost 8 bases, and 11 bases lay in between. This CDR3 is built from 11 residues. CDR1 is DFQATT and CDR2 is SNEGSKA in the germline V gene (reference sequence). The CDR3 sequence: CSATLPAGYTF. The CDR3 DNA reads TGCAGTGCTACCCTGCCTGCGGGCTACACCTTC.

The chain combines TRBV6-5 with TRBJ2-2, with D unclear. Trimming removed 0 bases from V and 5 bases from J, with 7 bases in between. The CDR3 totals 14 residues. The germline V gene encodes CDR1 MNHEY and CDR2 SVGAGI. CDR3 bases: TGTGCCAGCAGTTACTCCCCCCTGACCGGGGAGCTGTTTTTT. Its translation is CASSYSPLTGELFF.

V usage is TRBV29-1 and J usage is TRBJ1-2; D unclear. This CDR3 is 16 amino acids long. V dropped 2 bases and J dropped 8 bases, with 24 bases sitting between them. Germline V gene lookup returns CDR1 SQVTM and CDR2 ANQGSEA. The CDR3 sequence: CSVEPIISIGGRGYTF. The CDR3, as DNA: TGCAGCGTTGAACCGATTATTTCGATTGGAGGGAGGGGCTACACCTTC.